The clone carrying this TCR beta chain was observed a few times. Its antigen is not identified. The entry originates in a study of CD8 T cells in ankylosing spondylitis. General study findings and limits: Prior work had noted some motif variants in reactive arthritis blood and synovial fluid. Eight highly homologous variants formed a TCR beta motif that appeared characteristic of ankylosing spondylitis blood. Relatively scarce in peripheral blood, disease-linked clones were CD8+.

The TCR beta libraries were generated through quantitative 5'-RACE incorporating molecular barcodes. TCRdb reprocessed the 5' RACE reads with MiXCR, giving one entry per CDR3 protein. Among around 91,000 distinct CDR3 sequences listed, more than 8.5% were seen once. Sequenced input: blood, either unsorted or a sorted T cell fraction (not recorded which). This receptor was identified in a male donor with ankylosing spondylitis.

In DNA, the CDR3 is TGCAGTGCTCCAGGGGGGAGCTCTGGAAACACCATATATTTT. It codes for CSAPGGSSGNTIYF. The J gene is TRBJ1-3, the V gene TRBV20-1; 7 positions agree with TRBD1. V lost 5 bases, J lost 0 bases, and 4 bases stayed unmatched. There are 14 residues in the CDR3. In germline, CDR1 is DFQATT, CDR2 SNEGSKA (reference sequence).